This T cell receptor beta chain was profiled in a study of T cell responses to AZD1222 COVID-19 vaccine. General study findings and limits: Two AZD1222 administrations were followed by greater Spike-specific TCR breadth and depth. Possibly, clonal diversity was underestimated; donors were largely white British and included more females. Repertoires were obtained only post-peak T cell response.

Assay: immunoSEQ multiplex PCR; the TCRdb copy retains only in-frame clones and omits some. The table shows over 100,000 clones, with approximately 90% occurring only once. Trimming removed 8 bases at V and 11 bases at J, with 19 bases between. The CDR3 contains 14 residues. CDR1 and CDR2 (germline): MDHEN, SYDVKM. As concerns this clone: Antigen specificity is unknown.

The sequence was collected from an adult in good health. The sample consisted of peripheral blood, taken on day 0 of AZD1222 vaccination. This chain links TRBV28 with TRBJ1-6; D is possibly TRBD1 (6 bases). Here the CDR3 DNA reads TGTGCCAGCGGTGATGGAACAGGGACTCCACCCCTCCACTTT. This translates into CASGDGTGTPPLHF. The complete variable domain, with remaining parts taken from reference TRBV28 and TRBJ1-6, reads DVKVTQSSRYLVKRTGEKVFLECVQDMDHENMFWYRQDPGLGLRLIYFSYDVKMKEKGDIPEGYSVSREKKERFSLILESASTNQTSMYLCASGDGTGTPPLHFGNGTRLTVT.